This T cell receptor (beta chain) was captured in a study of blood T cell repertoires in COVID-19 (dated by TCRdb to about 2020). Regarding the complete study: The collaborator samples originated in the United States, Italy and Spain and spanned the acute and convalescent phases of COVID-19. The material from the prospective study consisted of cDNA or gDNA derived from T cells, B-cell-depleted T cells, or PBMCs. Deeply sampled blood TCRbeta repertoires from subjects exposed to, actively infected with, or recovered from COVID-19 were included in the dataset. The repertoires were released in a freely available public database intended as a resource for research on the immune response to SARS-CoV-2. The samples were drawn from the first 160 participants of the ongoing ImmuneRACE study and from 1,200 or so subjects provided by 6 global collaborators. The sample metadata nearly always contained a de-identified subject ID, COVID-19 status, age in years and sex. Where HLA class I and class II types were available, the types were taken from metadata supplied by the sample provider, not from assay-based typing.

Each collaborating institution followed its own protocols to collect whole blood in K2EDTA tubes. For TCRbeta analysis, collaborators shipped samples as frozen whole blood, isolated PBMCs, or DNA extracted from either of those sample types. The CDR3 runs 15 amino acids, cysteine and phenylalanine included. Solely the CDR3 DNA is kept, with 45 bases framed from the first base. V drops 5 bases and J drops 6 bases, leaving 17 bases in between. The germline V gene sets CDR1 to SGHAT and CDR2 to FQNNGV. As regards this clone: What this receptor recognizes is not known. One base away there is no much larger clone; base qualities are not given.

TCRbeta CDR3 regions were amplified from genomic DNA by means of the immunoSEQ Assay, a bias-controlled multiplex PCR. Per the original workflow: The number of nucleated cells in each sample was estimated by amplification of reference gene primers within the assay. To quantify the absolute abundance of each unique TCRbeta CDR3 rearrangement, sequence reads were collapsed and filtered. For each sample, productive Simpson clonality was calculated as the square root of Simpson's diversity index over productive rearrangements. The table comes from immuneACCESS by way of TCRdb, which keeps in-frame sequences with V and J called. Part of the clones is missing from these tables; in studies checked, under half for an unresolved V gene and the rest for unknown reasons. The DNA gave D and trimming, while V, J and clone size come from that table. In all, the sample holds over 300,000 clones, and 85% of those were seen once. The ten largest make up just over 7% of the sample.

General conclusions and limits of the study: The amount of clinical and demographic metadata varied by source and participant and was provided uncurated.

The TCR originated in a human donor in a cohort sampled during active COVID-19. The material sequenced was peripheral blood. Here the chain combines TRBV11-2 and TRBJ2-4; the best D guess is TRBD1, with 5 bases matching. CDR3 region: CASSRTPGRVNIQYF. The nucleotide sequence reads TGTGCCAGCAGCCGTACCCCGGGCAGGGTAAACATTCAGTACTTC. Reference TRBV11-2 and TRBJ2-4 proteins supply the regions before and after the CDR3; the full variable domain is: EAGVAQSPRYKIIEKRQSVAFWCNPISGHATLYWYQQILGQGPKLLIQFQNNGVVDDSQLPKDRFSAERLKGVDSTLKIQPAKLEDSAVYLCASSRTPGRVNIQYFGAGTRLSVL.